The present T cell receptor (beta chain) was sequenced within a study of blood T cell repertoires in COVID-19. Overall study: PBMCs, B-cell-depleted T cells, or T cells provided the cDNA or gDNA that made up the material.

In its sample, this clone was seen once. Between the trimmed V and J ends, which lost 6 bases and 0 bases, there was a span of 6 bases. The CDR3 contains 12 residues. Per the germline V gene, CDR1 is SNHLY and CDR2 is FYNNEI. Methods used by the authors: Amplification of reference gene primers provided the estimated nucleated cell counts. Using immunoSEQ multiplex PCR, the repertoire was profiled, and TCRdb retains in-frame clones only, with some absent. The V and J calls and clone size come from that table; D and trimming were worked out from the DNA. In the table there are tens of thousands of clones, 83% of which are singletons.

The chain employs TRBV2 and TRBJ2-7; D unclear. The TCR was taken from a man older than 75 with active or convalescent COVID-19. The material sequenced was peripheral blood. CDR3 in amino acids: CASSLLSYEQYF. The CDR3 DNA sequence: TGTGCCAGCAGCCTACTCTCCTACGAGCAGTACTTC.